The 30 T cell receptor beta chains below come from one sample, sequenced in a study of identical twins. TCRdb called the 5' RACE reads again in MiXCR, with one record for every CDR3 protein. The sample records a few hundred thousand distinct CDR3 sequences, about 8% being singletons. The same data also contributed to another study, on yellow fever vaccine responses in identical twins.

What was sequenced was CD8+ T cells sorted from blood. These TCRs come from a woman aged 18-29 years in good health.

There are a few counts of this clonotype. The chain combines TRBV29-1 with TRBJ2-3; the match to TRBD2 covers 12 bases. The ends lost 6 bases at V and 6 bases at J; junction bases unmatched: 10. Looked up from germline, CDR1 is SQVTM and CDR2 is ANQGSEA. This CDR3 is built from 15 residues. Written as DNA, the CDR3 is TGCAGCGTCTATTCACTAGCGGGGGGTTCGGATACGCAGTATTTT. Encoded protein: CSVYSLAGGSDTQYF.

In its sample, this clonotype was seen a few times. The gene calls are TRBV27 and TRBJ2-3; D is unresolved. The V end was cut by 6 bases, the J end by 4 bases, with 11 bases between. This CDR3 is 13 amino acids long. Germline CDR1 is MNHEY and CDR2 is SMNVEV (reference sequence). CDR3 region: CASSTGLADTQYF. The CDR3 DNA sequence: TGTGCCAGCAGCACCGGGTTAGCAGATACGCAGTATTTT.

Details on this clonotype: This may be a read error: a much more frequent sequence differs by one nucleotide. This chain uses TRBV7-2 with TRBJ2-5; possibly TRBD1 or TRBD2 for D (5 bases each). The length of the CDR3 is 16 residues. V was pared by 1 base and J by 2 bases, with 14 bases between. Looked up from germline, CDR1 is SGHTA and CDR2 is FQGNSA. In DNA form, the CDR3 reads TGTGCCAGCAGCTTAGGGATTTACGGGGCACAAGAGACCCAGTACTTC. Translating it yields CASSLGIYGAQETQYF.

This clonotype showed up just a few times. V usage is TRBV7-8 and J usage is TRBJ2-7; no definite D call. Germline CDR1 reads SGHVS; CDR2 reads FQNEAQ. Trimming took 5 bases from V and 4 from J, leaving 9 bases between them. The CDR3 covers 12 residues. DNA of the CDR3: TGTGCCAGCAGCATCCAACAGTACGAGCAGTACTTC. It yields the protein CASSIQQYEQYF.

This clonotype occurred many times. The chain carries TRBV12-3 or TRBV12-4 and TRBJ2-5; D uncertain. V shed 5 bases and J shed 2 bases, with 15 bases lying between them. The CDR3 has 15 residues. The CDR3 nucleotides read TGTGCCAGCAGTCCCGCCGGACCGAAACAAGAGACCCAGTACTTC. This sequence encodes CASSPAGPKQETQYF.

The CDR3 region is CASSLVALGPRNQPQHF. CDR3 nucleotides: TGTGCCAGCAGCTTAGTTGCTCTGGGGCCGAGAAATCAGCCCCAGCATTTT. This chain uses TRBV7-9 with TRBJ1-5, with a weak D call TRBD1 (5 bases). Germline CDR1 is SEHNR and CDR2 is FQNEAQ (reference sequence). Trimming took off 1 base at V and 4 bases at J, with 17 bases between the two ends. The length of the CDR3 is 17 residues.

V usage is TRBV12-3 or TRBV12-4 and J usage is TRBJ1-2, with TRBD1 matching 7 bases. This CDR3 is 15 amino acids long. Unmatched junction bases numbered 6, after V lost 3 bases and J lost 2 bases. The chain's CDR3 is CASSFPTGPNYGYTF. As DNA, the CDR3 is TGTGCCAGCAGTTTCCCGACAGGGCCGAACTATGGCTACACCTTC.

Notes on this clonotype: A much larger clone differs by one base, so this may be a read error. The chain is built from TRBV29-1 and TRBJ2-2, with D unresolved. The germline V gene has CDR1 SQVTM and CDR2 ANQGSEA. There are 13 residues in the CDR3. The CDR3 protein is CSLEAGNTGELFF. Here the CDR3 DNA reads TGCAGCCTTGAGGCAGGGAACACCGGGGAGCTGTTTTTT.

The J gene is TRBJ2-2, the V gene TRBV4-1; 10 positions agree with TRBD2. The V and J ends lost 2 bases and 5 bases, in that order; junction bases with no gene match: 2. This CDR3 has 15 residues. Germline CDR1 and CDR2: MGHRA and YSYEKL. CDR3 sequence: CASSQLAGVTGELFF. In DNA, the CDR3 is TGCGCCAGCAGCCAACTAGCGGGAGTTACCGGGGAGCTGTTTTTT.

The rearrangement joins TRBV28 to TRBJ2-7; D possibly corresponds to TRBD1 (5 bases). The germline V gene encodes CDR1 MDHEN and CDR2 SYDVKM. This CDR3 contains 15 residues. V was shortened by 3 bases and J by 2 bases, with 14 bases between the two germline ends. CDR3 amino acids: CASSFADSIPYEQYF. The DNA of the CDR3 is TGTGCCAGCAGTTTTGCCGACAGTATACCCTACGAGCAGTACTTC.

The gene calls are TRBV5-6 and TRBJ1-1; a possible D gene is TRBD1 (5 bases). The CDR3 is made up of 12 amino acids. With 4 bases removed from V and 4 bases from J, the gap between germline ends came to 8 bases. Germline-derived CDR1 and CDR2 are SGHDT and YYEEEE. The CDR3 reads CASSPGPTEAFF. The CDR3 DNA reads TGTGCCAGCAGCCCGGGGCCCACTGAAGCTTTCTTT.

This sequence joins TRBV7-3 and TRBJ2-1; D gene ambiguous. The CDR3 totals 15 residues. From germline, CDR1 is SGHTA and CDR2 FQGTGA. V lost 5 bases and J lost 0, with 11 bases in between. The CDR3 DNA reads as TGTGCCAGCAGCCCAACAGAGTCCTCCTACAATGAGCAGTTCTTC. Translation gives CASSPTESSYNEQFF.

V usage is TRBV19 and J usage is TRBJ1-1; D remains ambiguous. V lost 3 bases to trimming and J lost 7 bases, with 9 bases between them. CDR3 length: 12 amino acids. Germline V gene lookup returns CDR1 LNHDA and CDR2 SQIVND (reference sequence). This chain's CDR3 is CASSIGRNEAFF. CDR3 sequence (DNA): TGTGCCAGTAGTATCGGTCGGAATGAAGCTTTCTTT.

J is TRBJ2-7 and V is TRBV27; 8 bases match TRBD1. V gave up 4 bases and J gave up 2 bases; unmatched junction bases: 7. The V gene's germline CDR1 is MNHEY and CDR2 SMNVEV (reference sequence). CDR3 size: 15 residues. The CDR3 bases are TGTGCCAGCAGTTCGTTGACAGGGGACCCCTACGAGCAGTACTTC. Its protein product is CASSSLTGDPYEQYF.

The chain is built from TRBV29-1 and TRBJ2-5; D is unclear. The CDR3 is 11 residues long. Germline assignment: CDR1 SQVTM and CDR2 ANQGSEA. The V gene lost 2 bases and the J gene lost 9 bases, with 10 bases spanning the gap. The CDR3, as DNA: TGCAGCGTTGAATCCTTGGGCGCCCAGTACTTC. This sequence encodes CSVESLGAQYF.

The V and J genes are TRBV28 and TRBJ2-3; the D gene is possibly TRBD1 (6 bases). CDR1 and CDR2 (germline): MDHEN, SYDVKM. The V end lost 6 bases, the J end lost 4 bases, and 23 bases lay between the germline ends. There are 17 residues in the CDR3. For the CDR3, the DNA is TGTGCCAGCAGCCTCCCACCCGGGACAAGTTTGCCAGATACGCAGTATTTT. The encoded protein is CASSLPPGTSLPDTQYF.

The J gene is TRBJ2-7, the V gene TRBV20-1, with D perhaps TRBD1 (6 bases). CDR3 length: 12 residues. From germline, CDR1 is DFQATT and CDR2 SNEGSKA (reference sequence). The V end lost 6 bases, the J end lost 2 bases, and 11 bases lay between the germline ends. The CDR3 is CSAVQGPYEQYF. CDR3 bases: TGCAGTGCGGTACAGGGACCCTACGAGCAGTACTTC.

The chain couples TRBV3-1 to TRBJ1-3; no firm D call. Deletions cut 1 base from V and 4 bases from J, with 20 bases between. The length of the CDR3 is 18 residues. Germline CDR1 LGHDT, CDR2 YNNKEL (reference sequence). CDR3 in DNA: TGTGCCAGCAGCCAAGTACTCTGGTTCCTCGAACCGGGAAACACCATATATTTT. This gives the protein CASSQVLWFLEPGNTIYF.

This clonotype was counted many times. The chain uses TRBV6-1 and TRBJ2-1; D possibly corresponds to TRBD1 (6 bases). Germline loops: CDR1 MNHNS, CDR2 SASEGT. V lost 0 bases, J lost 2 bases, and 8 bases lay in between. CDR3 length equals 15 residues. CDR3 sequence (DNA): TGTGCCAGCAGTGAAGCGCAGGGGCCCTACAATGAGCAGTTCTTC. Its protein is CASSEAQGPYNEQFF.

The V and J genes are TRBV20-1 and TRBJ2-4, with 7 bases matching TRBD2. Germline CDR1 reads DFQATT; CDR2 reads SNEGSKA (reference sequence). The junction had 12 bases not matched to a gene; V was cut back by 5 bases and J by 8 bases. CDR3 length: 14 residues. CDR3 region: CSAPSRELSYIQYF. The CDR3 DNA is TGCAGTGCTCCCTCGCGGGAGCTTTCTTACATTCAGTACTTC.

This clonotype has at least ten counts. The V gene is TRBV6-5, the J gene TRBJ1-1, with D unclear. Germline CDR1 reads MNHEY; CDR2 reads SVGAGI. V lost 0 bases and J lost 5, with 10 bases in between. This CDR3 comprises 14 residues. In DNA, the CDR3 is TGTGCCAGCAGTTACTCGGACGGAGGAACTGAAGCTTTCTTT. It encodes CASSYSDGGTEAFF.

This clonotype was observed many times. The chain carries TRBV7-9 and TRBJ2-1; 9 nucleotides agree with TRBD1. Germline loops: CDR1 SEHNR, CDR2 FQNEAQ (reference sequence). Trimming at V came to 5 bases and at J to 7 bases, leaving 6 bases not matched to a gene. The CDR3 sequence is 14 residues long. Written as DNA, the CDR3 is TGTGCCAGCAGCCCAAGACAGGGGGTAAATGAGCAGTTCTTC. Protein sequence: CASSPRQGVNEQFF.

This clonotype was seen a handful of times. V and J are TRBV6-5 and TRBJ2-5; D not resolved. Germline values: CDR1 MNHEY, CDR2 SVGAGI. The germline V and J ends were trimmed by 6 bases and 5 bases, with 10 bases remaining between them. CDR3 length equals 12 residues. CDR3: CASRGIGETQYF. The CDR3 DNA is TGTGCCAGCAGAGGTATAGGCGAGACCCAGTACTTC.

In its sample, this clonotype was seen a few times. The CDR3, as DNA: TGTGCCAGCAGCTTAATCGCAAGTATGGAGGAAGAGACCCAGTACTTC. It codes for CASSLIASMEEETQYF. The rearrangement links TRBV7-9 to TRBJ2-5, with D possibly TRBD2 on 5 matching bases. Trimming shortened V by 2 bases and J by 3 bases, and 16 bases separated the two germline ends. The CDR3 extends over 16 amino acids. Looked up from germline, CDR1 is SEHNR and CDR2 is FQNEAQ (reference sequence).

The rearrangement joins TRBV18 to TRBJ1-1; D possibly corresponds to TRBD1 (5 bases). The germline V and J ends were trimmed by 2 bases and 0 bases, with 13 bases remaining between them. Germline V gene sequence: CDR1 KGHSH, CDR2 LQKENI. The CDR3 sequence is 16 residues long. This CDR3 reads CASSPYSGTMNTEAFF. The CDR3 DNA is TGTGCCAGCTCACCATATTCCGGGACCATGAACACTGAAGCTTTCTTT.

The J gene is TRBJ2-3, the V gene TRBV4-1; 7 bases map to TRBD1. The CDR3 runs 14 residues. The germline CDR1 and CDR2 sequences are MGHRA and YSYEKL. Trimming at V came to 2 bases and at J to 6 bases, leaving 5 bases not matched to a gene. CDR3 sequence: CASSQTQGLDTQYF. The CDR3 bases are TGCGCCAGCAGCCAAACACAGGGGTTGGATACGCAGTATTTT.

This clonotype appeared many times. V is TRBV7-9 and J is TRBJ1-2; D call uncertain. Deletions cut 9 bases from V and 4 bases from J, with 9 bases between. CDR1 and CDR2 (germline): SEHNR, FQNEAQ (reference sequence). This CDR3 spans 11 amino acids. The CDR3 DNA follows: TGTGCCAGTGGGGTTGGCTATGGCTACACCTTC. As protein: CASGVGYGYTF.

This clonotype was detected many times. The CDR3 sequence is CASSAIRTGVDTQYF. CDR3 coding DNA: TGCGCCAGCAGCGCTATCCGGACAGGGGTAGATACGCAGTATTTT. The chain uses TRBV5-1 and TRBJ2-3; 9 bases line up with TRBD1. The germline gives CDR1 SGHRS, CDR2 YFSETQ. The CDR3 runs 15 residues. V was clipped by 4 bases and J by 5 bases; unmatched bases: 8.

In its sample, this clonotype was seen many times. The CDR3 DNA is TGTGCCAGCAGCCCACTGCACGGGGGAGCTGAAGCTTTCTTT. Amino acids: CASSPLHGGAEAFF. The chain is built from TRBV7-3 and TRBJ1-1; D possibly corresponds to TRBD1 (5 bases). The CDR3 is made up of 14 amino acids. Germline CDR1 is SGHTA and CDR2 is FQGTGA. With 5 bases removed from V and 6 bases from J, the gap between germline ends came to 16 bases.

This clonotype was recorded at least ten times. This rearrangement joins TRBV4-1 to TRBJ1-5; the D is unclear. Germline assignment: CDR1 MGHRA and CDR2 YSYEKL. CDR3 length equals 17 residues. V shed 1 base and J shed 1 base, with 14 bases lying between them. CDR3 sequence: CASSQGPIVESNQPQHF. The CDR3 region has the DNA TGCGCCAGCAGCCAAGGCCCGATTGTCGAAAGCAATCAGCCCCAGCATTTT.